This TCR beta chain was sequenced in a study of tumor and adjacent non-tumor tissue in lung cancer. This sample's RNA came from whole unsorted tissue. More than 3 cm separated this lung sample from the edge of the tumor. The library came from three nested PCR rounds adapted from ARM-PCR protocols. In TCRdb, the multiplex PCR reads were re-called with MiXCR into one record per CDR3 protein. The table has 50,000 to 70,000 distinct CDR3 sequences, roughly two thirds seen once. This clonotype was counted only a few times. The germline CDR1 and CDR2 sequences are MDHEN and SYDVKM. The CDR3 loop spans 15 amino acids. Deletions cut 6 bases from V and 1 base from J, with 15 bases between.

This receptor was obtained from a man aged 65 to 79 with non-small cell lung cancer. The material sequenced was distant non-tumor lung tissue. The chain combines TRBV28 with TRBJ2-5; possible D gene TRBD2, 6 bases. This chain's CDR3 is CASSPLGTPQETQYF. The CDR3, as DNA: TGTGCCAGCAGCCCCCTCGGGACTCCCCAAGAGACCCAGTACTTC.